A single sample is the source of the 25 T cell receptor beta chains below, sequenced in a study of CD8+ T cells in alopecia areata. Treatment of the sample: oral pan-JAK inhibitor, 5-10 mg twice daily. The authors extracted RNA and reverse transcribed it into cDNA as the sequencing template. Profiling relied on immunoSEQ multiplex PCR, and the TCRdb table lists in-frame clones only, not all of them. The table shows about 220,000 clones, with around 57% occurring only once. The sample here was CD4+ T cells sorted from blood, taken at week 4, from a patient treated with tofacitinib. The receptors were sampled from a human donor with alopecia areata.

The chain links TRBV13 to TRBJ2-4; the match to TRBD2 covers 9 bases. The junction had 8 bases not matched to a gene; V was cut back by 6 bases and J by 8 bases. CDR1 is PRHDT and CDR2 is FYEKMQ in the germline V gene (reference sequence). This CDR3 is 14 amino acids long. In nucleotides, the CDR3 is TGTGCCAGCAGAAAGCGGGGGGAGGCGTACATTCAGTACTTC. Translated, it gives CASRKRGEAYIQYF.

The chain has TRBV4-3 and TRBJ1-4; 11 bases match TRBD1. J lost 8 bases, V lost 1 base, and 6 bases had no gene match. The CDR3 has 16 amino acids. The V gene's germline CDR1 is LGHNA and CDR2 YSLEER. CDR3 region: CASSQGGQGVGEKLFF. CDR3 in DNA: TGCGCCAGCAGCCAAGGGGGACAGGGGGTCGGGGAAAAACTGTTTTTT.

This clone was seen a handful of times. The chain links TRBV19 to TRBJ2-7; 9 bases align to TRBD1. The CDR3 has 18 amino acids. Germline loops: CDR1 LNHDA, CDR2 SQIVND (reference sequence). Trimming cost V 0 bases and J 5 bases; bases outside gene matches: 14. The CDR3 region has the DNA TGTGCCAGTAGTATAGACACTACCGGGACAGGGAACGTGGACGAGCAGTACTTC. As protein: CASSIDTTGTGNVDEQYF.

This clone was seen more than once but under ten times. This sequence joins TRBV29-1 and TRBJ1-5; D is perhaps TRBD1 (5 bases). Trimming took off 7 bases at V and 4 bases at J, with 11 bases between the two ends. The CDR3 totals 12 residues. Germline CDR1 reads SQVTM; CDR2 reads ANQGSEA. The CDR3 reads CSAAGQNQPQHF. CDR3 DNA sequence: TGCAGCGCCGCGGGGCAGAATCAGCCCCAGCATTTT.

The chain couples TRBV5-1 to TRBJ2-1; D remains unclear. Germline assignment: CDR1 SGHRS and CDR2 YFSETQ. Trimming shortened V by 0 bases and J by 5 bases, and 6 bases separated the two germline ends. The CDR3 has 13 amino acids. CDR3 coding DNA: TGCGCCAGCAGCTTGGCACAGAACAATGAGCAGTTCTTC. Its protein product is CASSLAQNNEQFF.

The gene calls are TRBV2 and TRBJ1-5; weak D call: TRBD1 (5 bases). Germline V CDR1 and CDR2: SNHLY, FYNNEI. Deletions cut 7 bases from V and 5 bases from J, with 12 bases between. CDR3 length: 13 amino acids. This CDR3 reads CASKGDRDQPQHF. In DNA, the CDR3 is TGTGCCAGCAAAGGGGACCGCGATCAGCCCCAGCATTTT.

The CDR3 sequence: CASSRDRDTQYF. Written as DNA, the CDR3 is TGTGCCAGCAGTCGCGACCGAGATACGCAGTATTTT. This sequence joins TRBV2 and TRBJ2-3; D not resolved. V dropped 5 bases and J dropped 5 bases, with 8 bases sitting between them. The CDR3 runs to 12 residues. Germline loops: CDR1 SNHLY, CDR2 FYNNEI. The full variable domain, in which reference TRBV2 and TRBJ2-3 provide the parts outside the CDR3, is EPEVTQTPSHQVTQMGQEVILRCVPISNHLYFYWYRQILGQKVEFLVSFYNNEISEKSEIFDDQFSVERPDGSNFTLKIRSTKLEDSAMYFCASSRDRDTQYFGPGTRLTVL.

The chain carries TRBV30 and TRBJ1-1; D is undetermined. This CDR3 region has 13 residues. V was shortened by 4 bases and J by 0 bases, with 9 bases between the two germline ends. Germline CDR1 and CDR2: GTSNPN and SVGIG (reference sequence). CDR3 nucleotides: TGTGCCTGGAAGTTGGGGATGAACACTGAAGCTTTCTTT. Translating it yields CAWKLGMNTEAFF.

CDR3 coding DNA: TGTGCCAGCAGCTTAGCGGGACAGGGCAATCAGCCCCAGCATTTT. As protein: CASSLAGQGNQPQHF. V and J are TRBV7-2 and TRBJ1-5; 8 bases fit TRBD1. CDR3 size: 15 residues. Germline CDR1 and CDR2: SGHTA and FQGNSA. V shed 0 bases, J shed 2 bases, and the junction held 0 bases outside the gene matches. The entire variable domain, with the rest obtained from reference TRBV7-2 and TRBJ1-5, is as follows: GAGVSQSPSNKVTEKGKDVELRCDPISGHTALYWYRQSLGQGLEFLIYFQGNSAPDKSGLPSDRFSAERTGGSVSTLTIQRTQQEDSAVYLCASSLAGQGNQPQHFGDGTRLSIL.

Note on this clone: A far larger clone lies a single base away; this is likely a read error. V is TRBV11-2 and J is TRBJ2-5; D uncertain. This CDR3 contains 14 residues. Deletions cut 3 bases from V and 1 base from J, with 9 bases between. The germline CDR1 and CDR2 sequences are SGHAT and FQNNGV. This chain's CDR3 is CASSFRAVQETQYF. The CDR3 DNA reads as TGTGCCAGCAGCTTTAGGGCGGTCCAAGAGACCCAGTACTTC.

V usage is TRBV5-1 and J usage is TRBJ1-6, with D perhaps TRBD1 (6 bases). This CDR3 has 14 residues. Germline V gene sequence: CDR1 SGHRS, CDR2 YFSETQ. Trimming pared 0 bases from V and 8 bases from J, leaving 9 bases between. CDR3 amino acids: CASSLEQGYSPLHF. The CDR3 DNA is TGCGCCAGCAGCTTGGAACAGGGTTATTCACCCCTCCACTTT.

This chain links TRBV9 with TRBJ2-1; the D gene could be TRBD1 or TRBD2 (6 bases each). V lost 1 base to trimming and J lost 4 bases, with 12 bases between them. The CDR3 covers 15 residues. In germline, CDR1 is SGDLS, CDR2 YYNGEE. The CDR3: CASSVSRGAYNEQFF. The CDR3 DNA is TGTGCCAGCAGCGTATCAAGGGGGGCATACAATGAGCAGTTCTTC.

The chain recombines TRBV11-2 with TRBJ1-2, with 7 bases lining up with TRBD1. J gave up 2 bases and V 5 bases, and 5 bases lay outside the gene matches. Germline V gives CDR1 SGHAT, CDR2 FQNNGV. The CDR3 is 14 residues long. CDR3 amino acids: CASSRGQLNYGYTF. The CDR3 DNA sequence: TGTGCCAGCAGCCGGGGACAGCTAAACTATGGCTACACCTTC.

CDR3 residues: CASSLDAGGKYGYTF. Written as DNA, the CDR3 is TGTGCCAGCAGCTTAGATGCAGGGGGCAAGTATGGCTACACCTTC. The genes are TRBV7-2 and TRBJ1-2, with 8 nucleotides matching TRBD1. J gave up 5 bases and V 1 base, and 6 bases lay outside the gene matches. Per the germline V gene, CDR1 is SGHTA and CDR2 is FQGNSA. The CDR3 is 15 residues long.

This clone showed up just a few times. The J gene is TRBJ1-2, the V gene TRBV7-2, with TRBD1 matching over 11 bases. Germline lookup yields CDR1 SGHTA and CDR2 FQGNSA. J gave up 0 bases and V 9 bases, and 3 bases lay outside the gene matches. This CDR3 comprises 14 residues. CDR3 in amino acids: CASTGQGANYGYTF. The CDR3 nucleotides read TGTGCCAGTACGGGACAGGGGGCTAACTATGGCTACACCTTC.

This clone appeared a few times. This chain links TRBV18 with TRBJ2-2; D gene unclear. The germline CDR1 and CDR2 sequences are KGHSH and LQKENI. This CDR3 has 15 amino acids. The V end lost 2 bases, the J end lost 1 base, and 8 bases lay between the germline ends. The CDR3, as DNA: TGTGCCAGCTCACCAGGAAGACAGAACACCGGGGAGCTGTTTTTT. This encodes CASSPGRQNTGELFF.

The chain carries TRBV30 and TRBJ1-2; TRBD1 matches at 10 bases. J gave up 6 bases and V 2 bases, and 12 bases lay outside the gene matches. Germline V gene data show CDR1 as GTSNPN and CDR2 as SVGIG (reference sequence). The CDR3 has 16 amino acids. The CDR3 bases are TGTGCCTGGAGTTTGACAGGGGGCGCGATGACGAATGGCTACACCTTC. Translated, it gives CAWSLTGGAMTNGYTF.

The CDR3 here is CASSHGTARSYEQYF. The CDR3 DNA follows: TGCGCCAGCAGTCACGGGACAGCCCGATCCTACGAGCAGTACTTC. The rearrangement joins TRBV5-1 to TRBJ2-7; 7 positions agree with TRBD1. V lost 5 bases and J lost 1; bases outside the gene matches: 9. The CDR3 loop spans 15 amino acids. The germline CDR1 and CDR2 sequences are SGHRS and YFSETQ.

V usage is TRBV6-5 and J usage is TRBJ2-1; possible D gene TRBD2, 5 bases. V lost 0 bases and J 8 bases, leaving 14 bases between the germline ends. The CDR3 covers 15 residues. Germline CDR1 reads MNHEY; CDR2 reads SVGAGI. The CDR3 loop is CASSYSRVRPHEQFF. The CDR3 DNA reads as TGTGCCAGCAGTTACTCGAGGGTCAGGCCTCATGAGCAGTTCTTC.

The chain couples TRBV7-3 to TRBJ2-3, with TRBD2 matching 9 bases. The trim removed 5 bases at V and 5 bases at J, leaving 11 bases unmatched. The length of the CDR3 is 16 residues. Germline values: CDR1 SGHTA, CDR2 FQGTGA. CDR3 region: CASSPGGGAGGDTQYF. CDR3 DNA sequence: TGTGCCAGCAGCCCCGGCGGGGGGGCCGGTGGAGATACGCAGTATTTT.

This clone was found a few times. The rearrangement links TRBV30 to TRBJ1-5; no reliable D call. Germline values: CDR1 GTSNPN, CDR2 SVGIG (reference sequence). Trimming stripped 3 bases from V and 1 base from J, with 10 bases between. The CDR3 is 14 residues long. The CDR3 loop is CAWSQGESNQPQHF. The CDR3 DNA reads as TGTGCCTGGAGCCAAGGAGAGAGCAATCAGCCCCAGCATTTT.

J is TRBJ1-1 and V is TRBV15; D remains ambiguous. This CDR3 has 14 residues. Looked up from germline, CDR1 is LNHNV and CDR2 is YYDKDF (reference sequence). The germline V and J ends were trimmed by 0 bases and 0 bases, with 5 bases remaining between them. The CDR3 loop is CATSRDPLNTEAFF. The CDR3 nucleotides read TGTGCCACCAGCAGAGATCCGTTGAACACTGAAGCTTTCTTT.

The chain links TRBV14 to TRBJ2-1, with 8 bases that match TRBD2. The V segment lost 0 bases and the J segment 5 bases; nucleotides outside the gene matches: 6. Germline lookup yields CDR1 SGHDN and CDR2 FVKESK. This CDR3 is built from 16 residues. Here the CDR3 reads CASSQEWLAGNNEQFF. CDR3 nucleotide sequence: TGTGCCAGCAGCCAAGAATGGCTAGCGGGTAACAATGAGCAGTTCTTC.

This clone was found many times. The chain employs TRBV4-3 and TRBJ2-3, with 8 positions matching TRBD2. Germline V gene data show CDR1 as LGHNA and CDR2 as YSLEER. The length of the CDR3 is 15 residues. V shed 1 base, J shed 4 bases, and the junction held 4 bases outside the gene matches. In DNA form, the CDR3 reads TGCGCCAGCAGCCAAGCGGGGGGGCGCGCAGATACGCAGTATTTT. Translated, it gives CASSQAGGRADTQYF.

The V and J genes are TRBV7-6 and TRBJ2-1; 7 nucleotides align to TRBD1. The germline gives CDR1 SGHVS, CDR2 FNYEAQ. CDR3 size: 15 residues. V dropped 5 bases and J dropped 2; count of bases not matched to a gene: 6. The CDR3 region is CASSAGQATYNEQFF. The CDR3 nucleotides are TGTGCCAGCAGCGCCGGACAGGCAACCTACAATGAGCAGTTCTTC.